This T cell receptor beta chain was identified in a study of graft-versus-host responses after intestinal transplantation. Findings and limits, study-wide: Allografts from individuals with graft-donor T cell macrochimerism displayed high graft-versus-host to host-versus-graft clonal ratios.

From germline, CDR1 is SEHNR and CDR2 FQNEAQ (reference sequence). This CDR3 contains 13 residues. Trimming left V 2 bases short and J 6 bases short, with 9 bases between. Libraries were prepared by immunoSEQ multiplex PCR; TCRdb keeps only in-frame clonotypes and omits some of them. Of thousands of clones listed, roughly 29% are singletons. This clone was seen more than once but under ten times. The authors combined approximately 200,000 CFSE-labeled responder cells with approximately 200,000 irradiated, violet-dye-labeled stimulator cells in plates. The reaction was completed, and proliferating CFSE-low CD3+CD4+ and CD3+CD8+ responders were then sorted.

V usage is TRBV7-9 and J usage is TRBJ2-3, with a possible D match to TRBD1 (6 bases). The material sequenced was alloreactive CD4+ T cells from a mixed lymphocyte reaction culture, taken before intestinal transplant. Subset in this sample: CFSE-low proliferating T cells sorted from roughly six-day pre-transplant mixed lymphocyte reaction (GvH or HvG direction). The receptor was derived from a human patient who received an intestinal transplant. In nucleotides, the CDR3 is TGTGCCAGCAGCTTACAGGGGATGGATACGCAGTATTTT. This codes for CASSLQGMDTQYF. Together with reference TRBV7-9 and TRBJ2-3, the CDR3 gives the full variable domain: DTGVSQNPRHKITKRGQNVTFRCDPISEHNRLYWYRQTLGQGPEFLTYFQNEAQLEKSRLLSDRFSAERPKGSFSTLEIQRTEQGDSAMYLCASSLQGMDTQYFGPGTRLTVL.